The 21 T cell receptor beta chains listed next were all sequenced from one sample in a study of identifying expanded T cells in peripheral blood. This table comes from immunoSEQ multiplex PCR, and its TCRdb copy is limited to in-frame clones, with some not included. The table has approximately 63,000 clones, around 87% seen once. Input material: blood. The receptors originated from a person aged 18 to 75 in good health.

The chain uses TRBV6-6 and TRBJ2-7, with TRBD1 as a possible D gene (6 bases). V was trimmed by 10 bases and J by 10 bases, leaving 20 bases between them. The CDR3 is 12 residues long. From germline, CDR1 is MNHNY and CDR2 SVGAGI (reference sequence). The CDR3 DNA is TGTGCCACCGCCCTCCGGGACAAGGAACAGTACTTC. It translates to CATALRDKEQYF.

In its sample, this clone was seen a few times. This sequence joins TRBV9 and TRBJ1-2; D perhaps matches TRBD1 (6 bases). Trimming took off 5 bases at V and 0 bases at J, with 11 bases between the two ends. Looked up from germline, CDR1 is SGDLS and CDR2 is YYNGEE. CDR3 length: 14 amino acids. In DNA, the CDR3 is TGTGCCAGCAGTAGTGGACAGTCTAACTATGGCTACACCTTC. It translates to CASSSGQSNYGYTF. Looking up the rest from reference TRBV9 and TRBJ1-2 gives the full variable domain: DSGVTQTPKHLITATGQRVTLRCSPRSGDLSVYWYQQSLDQGLQFLIQYYNGEERAKGNILERFSAQQFPDLHSELNLSSLELGDSALYFCASSSGQSNYGYTFGSGTRLTVV.

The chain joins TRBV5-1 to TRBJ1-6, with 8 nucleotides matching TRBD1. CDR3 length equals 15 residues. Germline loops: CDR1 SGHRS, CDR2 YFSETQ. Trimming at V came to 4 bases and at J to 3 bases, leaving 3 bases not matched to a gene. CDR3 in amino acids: CASSIGTGYNSPLHF. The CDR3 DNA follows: TGCGCCAGCAGCATCGGGACAGGCTATAATTCACCCCTCCACTTT.

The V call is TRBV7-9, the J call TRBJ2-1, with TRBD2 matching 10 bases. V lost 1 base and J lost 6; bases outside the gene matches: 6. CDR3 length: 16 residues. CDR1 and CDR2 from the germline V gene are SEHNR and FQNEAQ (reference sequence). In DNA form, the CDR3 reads TGTGCCAGCAGCTTAGTCCTAGCGGGAGAGGTCAATGAGCAGTTCTTC. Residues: CASSLVLAGEVNEQFF.

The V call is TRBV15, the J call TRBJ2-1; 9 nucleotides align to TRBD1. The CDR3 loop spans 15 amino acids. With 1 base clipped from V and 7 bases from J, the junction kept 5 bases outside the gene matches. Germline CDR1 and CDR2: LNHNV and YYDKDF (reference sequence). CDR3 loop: CATSRAGGQGNEQFF. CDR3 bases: TGTGCCACCAGCAGAGCTGGTGGACAGGGGAATGAGCAGTTCTTC. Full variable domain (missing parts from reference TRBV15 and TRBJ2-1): DAMVIQNPRYQVTQFGKPVTLSCSQTLNHNVMYWYQQKSSQAPKLLFHYYDKDFNNEADTPDNFQSRRPNTSFCFLDIRSPGLGDTAMYLCATSRAGGQGNEQFFGPGTRLTVL.

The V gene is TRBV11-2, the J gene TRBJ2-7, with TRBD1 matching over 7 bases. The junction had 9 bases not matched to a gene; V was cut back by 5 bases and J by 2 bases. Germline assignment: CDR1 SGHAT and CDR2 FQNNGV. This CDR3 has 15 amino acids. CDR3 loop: CASSVPGTEPYEQYF. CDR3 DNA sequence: TGTGCCAGCAGCGTCCCCGGGACAGAACCCTACGAGCAGTACTTC.

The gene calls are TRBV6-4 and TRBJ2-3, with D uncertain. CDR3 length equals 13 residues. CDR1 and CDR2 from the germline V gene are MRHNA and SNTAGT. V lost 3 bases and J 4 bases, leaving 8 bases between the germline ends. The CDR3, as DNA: TGTGCCAGCAGTGAGAAAGAGGCAGATACGCAGTATTTT. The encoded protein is CASSEKEADTQYF.

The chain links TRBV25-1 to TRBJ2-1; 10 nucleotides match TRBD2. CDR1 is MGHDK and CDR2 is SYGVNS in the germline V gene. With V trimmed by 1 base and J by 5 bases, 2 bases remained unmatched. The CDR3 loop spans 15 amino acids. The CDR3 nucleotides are TGTGCCAGCAGTGAATTAGCGGGGGGCAACAATGAGCAGTTCTTC. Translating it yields CASSELAGGNNEQFF.

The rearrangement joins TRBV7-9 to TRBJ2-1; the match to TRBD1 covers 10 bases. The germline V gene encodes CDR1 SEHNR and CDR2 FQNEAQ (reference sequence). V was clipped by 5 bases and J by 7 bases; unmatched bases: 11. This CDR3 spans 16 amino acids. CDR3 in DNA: TGTGCCAGCAGCCCTACGGGGACAGGGGATTGGAATGAGCAGTTCTTC. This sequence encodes CASSPTGTGDWNEQFF. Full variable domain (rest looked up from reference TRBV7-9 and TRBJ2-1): DTGVSQNPRHKITKRGQNVTFRCDPISEHNRLYWYRQTLGQGPEFLTYFQNEAQLEKSRLLSDRFSAERPKGSFSTLEIQRTEQGDSAMYLCASSPTGTGDWNEQFFGPGTRLTVL.

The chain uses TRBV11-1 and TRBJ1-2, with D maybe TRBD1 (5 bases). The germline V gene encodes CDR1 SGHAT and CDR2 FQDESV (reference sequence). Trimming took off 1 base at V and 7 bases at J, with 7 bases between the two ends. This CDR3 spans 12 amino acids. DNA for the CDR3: TGTGCCAGCAGCTTAGAGGGGTTTGGCTACACCTTC. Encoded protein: CASSLEGFGYTF.

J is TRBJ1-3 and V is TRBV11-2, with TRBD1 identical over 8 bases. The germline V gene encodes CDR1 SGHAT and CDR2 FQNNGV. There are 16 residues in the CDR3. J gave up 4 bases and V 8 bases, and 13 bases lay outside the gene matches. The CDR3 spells CASGDLRQGKGNTIYF. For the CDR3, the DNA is TGTGCCAGCGGCGACCTGAGACAGGGGAAAGGAAACACCATATATTTT.

The CDR3 spells CASSSRDSFIYGYTF. In DNA, the CDR3 is TGTGCCAGCAGCTCTCGGGACAGTTTCATCTATGGCTACACCTTC. The chain joins TRBV7-8 to TRBJ1-2, with TRBD1 matching 7 bases. The V gene's germline CDR1 is SGHVS and CDR2 FQNEAQ. J gave up 4 bases and V 4 bases, and 9 bases lay outside the gene matches. CDR3 size: 15 residues.

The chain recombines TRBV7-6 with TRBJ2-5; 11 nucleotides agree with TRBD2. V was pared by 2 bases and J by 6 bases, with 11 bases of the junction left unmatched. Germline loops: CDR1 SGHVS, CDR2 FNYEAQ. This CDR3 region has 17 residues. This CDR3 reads CASSLLSPTSGVKTQYF. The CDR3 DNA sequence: TGTGCCAGCAGCTTACTCTCCCCGACTAGCGGGGTGAAGACCCAGTACTTC.

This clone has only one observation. The CDR3 sequence is CASKGTGSYEQYF. The DNA of the CDR3 is TGCGCCAGCAAGGGGACAGGTTCCTACGAGCAGTACTTC. The V and J genes are TRBV5-1 and TRBJ2-7; 8 bases are a match to TRBD1. The CDR3 extends over 13 amino acids. CDR1 is SGHRS, CDR2 YFSETQ, per germline. V was pared by 6 bases and J by 1 base, with 3 bases of the junction left unmatched.

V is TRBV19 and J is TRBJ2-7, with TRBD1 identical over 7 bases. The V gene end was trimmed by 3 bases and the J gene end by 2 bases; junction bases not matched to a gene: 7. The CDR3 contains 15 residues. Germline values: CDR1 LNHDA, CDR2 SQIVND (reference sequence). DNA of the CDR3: TGTGCCAGTAGTATGCCAGGGACAGCTCCCTACGAGCAGTACTTC. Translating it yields CASSMPGTAPYEQYF.

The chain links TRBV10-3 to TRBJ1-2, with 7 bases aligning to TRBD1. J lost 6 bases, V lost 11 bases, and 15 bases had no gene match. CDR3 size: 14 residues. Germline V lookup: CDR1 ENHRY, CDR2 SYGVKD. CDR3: CAVQRQGQKDGYTF. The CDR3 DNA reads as TGTGCCGTCCAACGACAGGGACAGAAGGATGGCTACACCTTC.

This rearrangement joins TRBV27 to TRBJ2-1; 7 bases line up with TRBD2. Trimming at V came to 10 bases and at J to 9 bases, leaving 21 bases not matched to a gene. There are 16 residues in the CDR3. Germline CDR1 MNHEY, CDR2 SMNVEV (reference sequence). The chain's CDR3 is CATRPEASGANGEQFF. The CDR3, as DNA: TGTGCCACCCGCCCCGAGGCTAGCGGAGCCAACGGTGAGCAGTTCTTC.

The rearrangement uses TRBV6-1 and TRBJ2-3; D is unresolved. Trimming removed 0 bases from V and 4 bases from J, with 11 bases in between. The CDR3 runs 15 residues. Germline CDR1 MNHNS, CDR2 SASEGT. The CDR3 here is CASSEAAGRADTQYF. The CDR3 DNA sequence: TGTGCCAGCAGTGAAGCCGCAGGTCGGGCAGATACGCAGTATTTT.

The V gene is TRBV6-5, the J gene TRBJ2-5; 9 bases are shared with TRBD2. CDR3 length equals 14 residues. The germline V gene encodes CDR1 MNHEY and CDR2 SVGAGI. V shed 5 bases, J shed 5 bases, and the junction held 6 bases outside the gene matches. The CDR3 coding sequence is TGTGCCAGCAGTGGAGCGGGAGGTCAGGAGACCCAGTACTTC. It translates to CASSGAGGQETQYF.

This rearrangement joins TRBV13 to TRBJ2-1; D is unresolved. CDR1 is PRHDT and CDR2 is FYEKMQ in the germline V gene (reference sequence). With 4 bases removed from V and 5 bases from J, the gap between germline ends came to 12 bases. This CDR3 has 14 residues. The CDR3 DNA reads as TGTGCCAGCAGCTCTCGACTGACTGACAATGAGCAGTTCTTC. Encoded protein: CASSSRLTDNEQFF.

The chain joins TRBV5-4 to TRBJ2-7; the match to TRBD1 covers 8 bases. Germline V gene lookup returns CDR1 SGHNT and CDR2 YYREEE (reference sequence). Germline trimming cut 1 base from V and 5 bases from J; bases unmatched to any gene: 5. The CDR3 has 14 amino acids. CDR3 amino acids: CASSLQGASDEQYF. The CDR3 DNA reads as TGTGCCAGCAGCTTGCAGGGGGCAAGTGACGAGCAGTACTTC.